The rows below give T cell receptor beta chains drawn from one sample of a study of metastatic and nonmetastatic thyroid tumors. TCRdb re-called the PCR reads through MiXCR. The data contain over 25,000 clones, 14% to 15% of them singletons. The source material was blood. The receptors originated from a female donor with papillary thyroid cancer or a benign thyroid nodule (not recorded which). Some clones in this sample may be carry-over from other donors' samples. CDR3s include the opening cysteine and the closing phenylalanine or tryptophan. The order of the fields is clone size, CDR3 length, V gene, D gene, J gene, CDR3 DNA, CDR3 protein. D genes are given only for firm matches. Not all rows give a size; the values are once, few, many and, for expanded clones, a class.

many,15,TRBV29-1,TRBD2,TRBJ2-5,TGCAGCGTTGTGGTAGCGGGACAAACCCAAGAGACCCAGTACTTC,CSVVVAGQTQETQYF
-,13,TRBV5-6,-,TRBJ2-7,TGTGCCAGCAGCCCCGTGCAAGCCTACGGGCAGTACTTC,CASSPVQAYGQYF
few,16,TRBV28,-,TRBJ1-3,TGTGCCAGCAGTTTCCTTGGGATAAGGTCTGGGAACACAATATATTTT,CASSFLGIRSGNTIYF
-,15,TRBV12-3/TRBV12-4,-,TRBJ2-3,TGTGCCAGCAGCCAAGAAGGGGGGAGGACAGATACGCAGTATTTT,CASSQEGGRTDTQYF
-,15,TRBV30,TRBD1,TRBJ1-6,TGTGCCTGGAGTCCAGGGACAGGGGGTAATTCACCCCTCCACTTT,CAWSPGTGGNSPLHF
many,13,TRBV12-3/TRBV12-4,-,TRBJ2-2,TGTGCCCAGCGTCGGGCAGGGGCCGGGGAGCTGTTTTTT,CAQRRAGAGELFF
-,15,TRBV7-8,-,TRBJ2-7,TGTGCCAGCAGCTCCCGTCGTCATCGCTACTACGAGCAGTACTTC,CASSSRRHRYYEQYF
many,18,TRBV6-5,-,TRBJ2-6,TGTGCCAGCAGTTACTCTAGTCCCAGCCTCTCTGGGGCCAACGTCCTGACTTTC,CASSYSSPSLSGANVLTF
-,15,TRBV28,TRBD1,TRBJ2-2,TGTGCCAGCAGTACCGGGACAGAACACACTGGGGAGCTGTTTTTT,CASSTGTEHTGELFF
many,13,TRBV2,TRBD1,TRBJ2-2,TGTGCCAGCACAAAGACAGGGTCCGGGGAGCTGTTTTTT,CASTKTGSGELFF
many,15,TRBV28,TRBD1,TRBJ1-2,TGTGCCAGCAGTCGTCCGGGACAGGGGAACTATGGCTACACCTTC,CASSRPGQGNYGYTF
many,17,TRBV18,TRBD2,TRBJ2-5,TGTGCCAGCTCACCATGGGCAGCGGGAAGGGACCAAGAGACCCAGTACTTC,CASSPWAAGRDQETQYF
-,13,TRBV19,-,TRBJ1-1,TGTGCCAGTAGTATAAAGGGGACCACTGAAGCTTTCTTT,CASSIKGTTEAFF
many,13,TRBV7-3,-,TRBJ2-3,TGTGCCAGCAGCAACGACGCGCGGGATACGCAGTATTTT,CASSNDARDTQYF
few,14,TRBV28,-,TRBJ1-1,TGTGCCAGCAGTTCTGGAGGGGGGAACACCGAAACTTTCTTT,CASSSGGGNTETFF
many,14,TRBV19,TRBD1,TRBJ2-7,TGTGCCAGTAGCCTGGGACAGACGTTGGGCGAGCAGTACTTC,CASSLGQTLGEQYF
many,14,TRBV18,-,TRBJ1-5,TGTGCCAGCTCACCGCAGGGGCCCAATCAGCCCCAGCATTTT,CASSPQGPNQPQHF
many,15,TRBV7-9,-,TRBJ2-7,TGTGCCAGCAGCCACGTCTCCCCGGCCTCCTACGAGCAGTACTTC,CASSHVSPASYEQYF
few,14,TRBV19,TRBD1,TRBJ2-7,TGTGCCAGTATCCCCCGGGACAGGGCCAACGAGCAGTACTTT,CASIPRDRANEQYF
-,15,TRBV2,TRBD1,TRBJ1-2,TGTGCCAGCAGGGGACAGTGGGCTCAGGTCTATGGCTACACCTTC,CASRGQWAQVYGYTF
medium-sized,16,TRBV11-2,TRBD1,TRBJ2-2,TGTGCCAGCAGCTCTGACAGGAGACAGGGGGCAGGGGAGCTGTTTTTT,CASSSDRRQGAGELFF
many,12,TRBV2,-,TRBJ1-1,TGTGCCAGCAGTGAGGAGATCACTGAAGCTTTCTTT,CASSEEITEAFF
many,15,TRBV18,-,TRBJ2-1,TGTGCCAGCTCACCCTTAGGGACCCCCTACAATGAACAGTTCTTC,CASSPLGTPYNEQFF
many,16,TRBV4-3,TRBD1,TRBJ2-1,TGCGCCAGCAGTCCCCCACCGGGACAGAGGACTAATGAGCAGTTCTTC,CASSPPPGQRTNEQFF
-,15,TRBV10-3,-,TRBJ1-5,TGTGCCATCAGTGTCGGTAGGGAGGGCGGTCAGCCCCAGCATTTT,CAISVGREGGQPQHF
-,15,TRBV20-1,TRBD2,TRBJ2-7,TGCAGTGCTCGGAGTTTTAGCGGGAGTCTCTACGAGCAGTACTTC,CSARSFSGSLYEQYF
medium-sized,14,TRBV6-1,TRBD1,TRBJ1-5,TGTGCCAGCAGTGAAGGTGAGGGGGCTCAGCCCCAGCATTTT,CASSEGEGAQPQHF
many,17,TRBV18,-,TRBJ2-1,TGTGCCAGCTCCGACAGGACCCCGGTGAGCTCCTACAATGAGCAGTTCTTC,CASSDRTPVSSYNEQFF
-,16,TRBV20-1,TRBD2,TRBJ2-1,TGCAGTGCTAGACACTCACCGGGACTAGCTGGAGGGGTTGGGTTCTTC,CSARHSPGLAGGVGFF
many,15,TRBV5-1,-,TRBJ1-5,TGCGCCAGCAGCTTGGGGGATACAGGCCTGGGGACCCAGCATTTT,CASSLGDTGLGTQHF
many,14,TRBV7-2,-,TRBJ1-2,TGTGCCAGCAGCTCGGGGGGCACTAACTATGGCTACACCTTC,CASSSGGTNYGYTF
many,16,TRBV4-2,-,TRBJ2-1,TGTGCCAGCAGCCAAGAAGGCCTAGCCGCCTACAATGAGCAGTTCTTC,CASSQEGLAAYNEQFF